These 21 T cell receptor beta chains originate from one sample sequenced in a study of blood T cell repertoires in COVID-19. Assay used: immunoSEQ multiplex PCR; TCRdb lists only in-frame clones, some missing. In the table there are 200,000 to 300,000 clones, around 90% of which are singletons. Material for sequencing was peripheral blood. These receptors were taken from a human donor in a cohort sampled during active COVID-19.

This chain uses TRBV11-1 with TRBJ2-7, with 9 positions matching TRBD2. The length of the CDR3 is 14 residues. V lost 7 bases and J lost 7; bases outside the gene matches: 11. CDR1 is SGHAT, CDR2 FQDESV, per germline (reference sequence). The CDR3, as DNA: TGTGCCAGCACCCCTAGCGGGGCTTTCCTGGAGCAGTACTTC. Translation: CASTPSGAFLEQYF.

The chain is built from TRBV5-1 and TRBJ1-3, with 7 bases aligning to TRBD1. Trimming removed 4 bases from V and 0 bases from J; junction bases left unmatched: 7. The CDR3 length is 16 residues. CDR1 and CDR2 from the germline V gene are SGHRS and YFSETQ. In nucleotides, the CDR3 is TGCGCCAGCAGCCTATGGACAGGCCGCTCTGGAAACACCATATATTTT. It yields the protein CASSLWTGRSGNTIYF. Supplemented by reference TRBV5-1 and TRBJ1-3, the full variable domain reads KAGVTQTPRYLIKTRGQQVTLSCSPISGHRSVSWYQQTPGQGLQFLFEYFSETQRNKGNFPGRFSGRQFSNSRSEMNVSTLELGDSALYLCASSLWTGRSGNTIYFGEGSWLTVV.

This rearrangement joins TRBV6-1 to TRBJ2-7; D might be TRBD2 (5 bases). This CDR3 is built from 15 residues. CDR1 MNHNS and CDR2 SASEGT come from the germline V gene. V was clipped by 0 bases and J by 2 bases, with 11 bases between them. The CDR3 DNA follows: TGTGCCAGCAGTGAAGCGTTTGAGGGTCCCTACGAGCAGTACTTC. Its protein product is CASSEAFEGPYEQYF.

This sequence joins TRBV2 and TRBJ1-5; 10 nucleotides match TRBD1. The CDR3 is made up of 15 amino acids. V was pared by 7 bases and J by 6 bases, with 9 bases of the junction left unmatched. Per germline, CDR1 SNHLY and CDR2 FYNNEI. Here the CDR3 reads CASIKTTGGSQPQHF. DNA of the CDR3: TGTGCCAGCATTAAAACGACAGGGGGCAGTCAGCCCCAGCATTTT.

This chain joins TRBV15 and TRBJ1-5; D not resolved. Per the germline V gene, CDR1 is LNHNV and CDR2 is YYDKDF (reference sequence). The ends were cut back, 1 base at V and 3 bases at J, with 13 bases in the middle. The CDR3 length is 16 residues. The CDR3 DNA follows: TGTGCCACCAGCAGAGTGGTGGGCTTCTTCAATCAGCCCCAGCATTTT. Protein product: CATSRVVGFFNQPQHF.

This CDR3 is CASSTRQGDGYTF. In DNA, the CDR3 is TGTGCCAGCAGTACCCGGCAGGGCGATGGCTACACCTTC. This rearrangement joins TRBV6-5 to TRBJ1-2, with D possibly TRBD1 on 5 matching bases. Germline CDR1 is MNHEY and CDR2 is SVGAGI. Between the trimmed V and J ends, which lost 5 bases and 6 bases, there was a span of 13 bases. The CDR3 loop spans 13 amino acids.

There are a few counts of this clone. This rearrangement joins TRBV19 to TRBJ2-5; 7 positions agree with TRBD1. Trimming took 3 bases from V and 8 from J; bases not matched to a gene: 9. This CDR3 has 14 amino acids. Germline V gene data show CDR1 as LNHDA and CDR2 as SQIVND (reference sequence). The CDR3 bases are TGTGCCAGTAGTATGCAGGGGGAGTTCGGAACCCAGTACTTC. Amino acids: CASSMQGEFGTQYF.

The chain joins TRBV6-5 to TRBJ2-7; TRBD1 matches 8 bases. The germline CDR1 and CDR2 sequences are MNHEY and SVGAGI. Germline trimming cut 5 bases from V and 2 bases from J; bases unmatched to any gene: 5. CDR3 length: 14 amino acids. The CDR3 nucleotides read TGTGCCAGCAGTCGTGGGGACAGGACCTACGAGCAGTACTTC. Amino acid sequence: CASSRGDRTYEQYF.

This clone was counted at least ten times. The genes are TRBV6-5 and TRBJ2-7; 7 bases match TRBD1. Germline V gene sequence: CDR1 MNHEY, CDR2 SVGAGI. The CDR3 sequence is 13 residues long. V gave up 6 bases and J gave up 4 bases; unmatched junction bases: 6. DNA of the CDR3: TGTGCCAGCAGCGAGGGGGCACTTTACGAGCAGTACTTC. It codes for CASSEGALYEQYF.

In this sample, this clone turned up a few times. The chain employs TRBV7-8 and TRBJ1-5; no clear D gene. The CDR3 extends over 16 amino acids. V lost 5 bases to trimming and J lost 2 bases, with 16 bases between them. Germline V gives CDR1 SGHVS, CDR2 FQNEAQ. The CDR3 DNA reads TGTGCCAGCAGCCTCAATTCGCGAACGGGCAATCAGCCCCAGCATTTT. This sequence encodes CASSLNSRTGNQPQHF.

The rearrangement uses TRBV7-2 and TRBJ2-5; TRBD2 aligns across 11 bases. Germline-derived CDR1 and CDR2 are SGHTA and FQGNSA. The CDR3 loop spans 16 amino acids. J lost 5 bases, V lost 5 bases, and 10 bases had no gene match. This CDR3 reads CASSLRLAGPPETQYF. CDR3 nucleotide sequence: TGTGCCAGCAGCCTCCGACTAGCGGGACCCCCCGAGACCCAGTACTTC.

The chain is built from TRBV5-6 and TRBJ1-2, with TRBD1 identical over 7 bases. Germline CDR1 and CDR2: SGHDT and YYEEEE. The CDR3 sequence is 16 residues long. V lost 1 base, J lost 3 bases, and 9 bases stayed unmatched. CDR3 loop: CASSLRPKGGDYGYTF. The CDR3 coding sequence is TGTGCCAGCAGCTTGAGACCAAAAGGGGGCGACTATGGCTACACCTTC.

Points on this clone: A junction end diverges from the germline sequence, so it may reflect a read error. V usage is TRBV4-2 and J usage is TRBJ1-4; TRBD1 matches 10 bases. Germline V gene data show CDR1 as LGHNA and CDR2 as YNFKEQ. CDR3 length: 12 residues. CDR3 amino acids: CASSQAGTGAIF. CDR3 sequence (DNA): TGTGCCAGCAGCCAAGCCGGGACAGGGGCCATCTTT.

The rearrangement links TRBV18 to TRBJ1-1; D gene unclear. From germline, CDR1 is KGHSH and CDR2 LQKENI. The CDR3 spans 13 residues. Trimming left V 7 bases short and J 0 bases short, with 9 bases between. CDR3 DNA: TGTGCCAGCTACCAGGATTTGAACACTGAAGCTTTCTTT. Translation: CASYQDLNTEAFF.

The gene calls are TRBV18 and TRBJ1-2; D is ambiguous. Looked up from germline, CDR1 is KGHSH and CDR2 is LQKENI. The CDR3 totals 13 residues. V lost 3 bases, J lost 8 bases, and 13 bases lay in between. CDR3 residues: CASSPRWAGGYTF. The CDR3 region has the DNA TGTGCCAGCTCACCTAGATGGGCGGGGGGCTACACCTTC.

This chain joins TRBV9 and TRBJ2-7; TRBD1 aligns across 11 bases. This CDR3 comprises 15 residues. V dropped 0 bases and J dropped 6; count of bases not matched to a gene: 5. CDR1 is SGDLS, CDR2 YYNGEE, per germline. CDR3 sequence (DNA): TGTGCCAGCAGCGTAGTGGGGACAGGGGGAGGCGAGCAGTACTTC. Translated, it gives CASSVVGTGGGEQYF.

The CDR3 DNA follows: TGTGCCAGCAGCTTACCGAGGGACAGGGTCGGTGCGAATGAGCAGTTCTTC. Translating it yields CASSLPRDRVGANEQFF. The chain joins TRBV7-2 to TRBJ2-1; TRBD1 matches 9 bases. The germline V gene has CDR1 SGHTA and CDR2 FQGNSA. With V trimmed by 2 bases and J by 7 bases, 12 bases remained unmatched. There are 17 residues in the CDR3.

The table lists this clone with a count of one. The gene calls are TRBV5-1 and TRBJ2-7, with TRBD1 as a possible D gene (6 bases). The germline gives CDR1 SGHRS, CDR2 YFSETQ. This CDR3 contains 16 residues. V dropped 2 bases and J dropped 6 bases, with 21 bases sitting between them. CDR3 sequence: CASSFYSNRVSFEQYF. The CDR3 DNA follows: TGCGCCAGCAGCTTTTACAGCAACAGGGTTTCGTTCGAGCAGTACTTC. Drawing the rest from reference TRBV5-1 and TRBJ2-7, the complete variable domain is KAGVTQTPRYLIKTRGQQVTLSCSPISGHRSVSWYQQTPGQGLQFLFEYFSETQRNKGNFPGRFSGRQFSNSRSEMNVSTLELGDSALYLCASSFYSNRVSFEQYFGPGTRLTVT.

The chain combines TRBV30 with TRBJ1-3, with 7 bases lining up with TRBD1. CDR3 size: 14 residues. Germline CDR1 GTSNPN, CDR2 SVGIG (reference sequence). The V and J ends lost 4 bases and 1 base, in that order; junction bases with no gene match: 4. CDR3 sequence (DNA): TGTGCCTGGACCTCGGGACAGTCTGGAAACACCATATATTTT. It is translated as CAWTSGQSGNTIYF.

This chain links TRBV4-3 with TRBJ2-5; D gene unclear. The CDR3 runs 17 residues. Per the germline V gene, CDR1 is LGHNA and CDR2 is YSLEER. Deletions cut 0 bases from V and 5 bases from J, with 19 bases between. The CDR3 loop is CASSQDAQVRTGETQYF. Written as DNA, the CDR3 is TGCGCCAGCAGCCAAGACGCCCAGGTCCGAACCGGCGAGACCCAGTACTTC.

The chain carries TRBV21-1 and TRBJ2-5; the D call in the table, TRBD2, was not verified against the DNA. TRBV21-1 is a recognized pseudogene. The CDR3 runs 20 residues. The CDR3 nucleotides read TGTGCCAGCAGCAAAGTCTGGGGACTAGCGGGAGGGAGGCAAGGAGAGACCCAGTACTTC. Its protein product is CASSKVWGLAGGRQGETQYF.